The clone carrying this T cell receptor beta chain was seen repeatedly, ten times or more. Its target is not known. TCRdb reprocessed the reads via MiXCR and lists one record per CDR3 protein. The repertoire includes around 300,000 distinct CDR3 sequences, 20% to 25% of them detected once, and about 21% sits in the top ten. The data were taken from a study of T cell repertoires in cytomegalovirus infection. Study-level information: Recently identified HLA-C-restricted CMV epitopes were used, and well-studied HLA-B-restricted CMV epitopes were used as well. Public TCR beta signatures were indicative of both CMV infection and a matching HLA type. General study findings and limits: Dominating the ex vivo response were TCR beta clonotypes that were CMV-specific and HLA-C-restricted.

From germline, CDR1 is MNHNS and CDR2 SASEGT. Losses at the gene ends were 1 base for V and 0 bases for J; bases not matched to a gene: 8. This CDR3 is built from 19 residues. This chain joins TRBV6-1 and TRBJ2-1, with TRBD2 identical over 11 bases. The receptor was isolated from a human donor in good health (CMV status not recorded). Some clones in this sample may be carry-over from other donors' samples. The sample was cultured PBMCs, taken from culture after CMV antigen stimulation. CDR3 in amino acids: CASSEEVAGGPLSYNEQFF. The CDR3 nucleotides read TGTGCCAGCAGTGAAGAGGTAGCGGGAGGGCCCCTCTCCTACAATGAGCAGTTCTTC.